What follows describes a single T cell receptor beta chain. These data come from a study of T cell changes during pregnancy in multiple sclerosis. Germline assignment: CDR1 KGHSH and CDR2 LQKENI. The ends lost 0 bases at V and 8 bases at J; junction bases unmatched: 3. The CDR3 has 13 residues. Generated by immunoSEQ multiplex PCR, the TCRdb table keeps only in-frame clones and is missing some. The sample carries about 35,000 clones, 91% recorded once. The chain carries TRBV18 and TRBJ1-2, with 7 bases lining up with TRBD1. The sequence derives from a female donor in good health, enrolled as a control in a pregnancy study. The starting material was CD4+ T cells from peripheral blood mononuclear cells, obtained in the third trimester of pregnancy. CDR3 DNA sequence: TGTGCCAGCTCACCACCAGGGGGCTACGGCTACACCTTC. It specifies CASSPPGGYGYTF.